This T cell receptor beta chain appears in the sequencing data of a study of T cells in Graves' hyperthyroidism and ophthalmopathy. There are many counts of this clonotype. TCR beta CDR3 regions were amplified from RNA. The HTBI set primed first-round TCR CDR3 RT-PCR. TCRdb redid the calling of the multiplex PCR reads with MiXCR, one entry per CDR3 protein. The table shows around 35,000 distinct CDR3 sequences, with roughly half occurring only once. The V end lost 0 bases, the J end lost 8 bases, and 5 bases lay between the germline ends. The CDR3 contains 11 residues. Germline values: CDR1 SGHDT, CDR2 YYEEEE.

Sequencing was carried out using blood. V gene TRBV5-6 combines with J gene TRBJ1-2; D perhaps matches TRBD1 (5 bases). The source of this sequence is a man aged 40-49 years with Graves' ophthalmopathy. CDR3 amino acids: CASSLGQGYTF. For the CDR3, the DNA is TGTGCCAGCAGCTTGGGACAGGGCTACACCTTC.